Below, one T cell receptor beta chain is given with its context. Its antigen remains unidentified. TCRdb's table, derived via immunoSEQ multiplex PCR, lists solely in-frame clones and lacks some. The sample gives about 5,000 clones, approximately 60% of which show up once; around a fifth is in the top ten. This specimen belongs to a study of CD4+ T cells in melanoma. Points from the study as a whole: In melanoma, neoantigen-specific CD4+ T cells reportedly differed in differentiation state.

Specimen: cells from a culture (not recorded whether cultured in vitro). The sequence derives from a human donor with melanoma.

DNA for the CDR3: TGCGCCAGCAGCTTGGAAGGGACGACCTCCTACGAGCAGTACTTC. It translates to CASSLEGTTSYEQYF. The V call is TRBV5-1, the J call TRBJ2-7; D tentatively reads TRBD1 or TRBD2 (5 bases each). Trimming removed 0 bases from V and 0 bases from J, with 10 bases in between. The CDR3 is 15 residues long. Germline values: CDR1 SGHRS, CDR2 YFSETQ.